This entry lists 11 T cell receptor beta chains sequenced from one sample in a study of molecular identifiers for immune sequencing clone quantification (dated by TCRdb to 2017 to 2018). The library was generated by PCR. The sequencing machine was a NextSeq 500. Starting from the raw public reads, TCRdb applied fastp trimming at Q25, assembled clones with MiXCR and retained in-frame beta chains. CDR3 protein sequences are deduplicated, and each keeps its most common genes and DNA. The sample yields hundreds of thousands of distinct CDR3 sequences; roughly 27% were counted once. In total, the top ten clones hold approximately 0.75% of the sample. The sample taken for sequencing was naive CD8+ T cells from blood, with Jurkat cell RNA spiked in. The cell subset or site label here, explained by the study, means: FACS-sorted CD8+CD4-CCR7+CD45RA+ naive T cells. Receptors were obtained from a human donor in good health. Some libraries in this study had Jurkat cell RNA spiked in.

V and J are TRBV18 and TRBJ1-4; D ambiguous. Per germline, CDR1 KGHSH and CDR2 LQKENI. This CDR3 comprises 14 residues. Trimming took 6 bases from V and 2 from J, leaving 10 bases between them. CDR3 residues: CASSPVSTNEKLFF. CDR3 in DNA: TGTGCCAGCTCCCCCGTCTCGACTAATGAAAAACTGTTTTTT.

This clonotype was detected ten times or more. The rearrangement joins TRBV6-2 or TRBV6-3 to TRBJ1-1; D possibly corresponds to TRBD1 (5 bases). Germline CDR1 and CDR2: MNHEY and SVGEGT. The CDR3 is 15 amino acids. Trimming left V 6 bases short and J 0 bases short, with 14 bases between. CDR3 sequence: CASRFKGFLNTEAFF. The CDR3 nucleotides read TGTGCCAGCAGATTCAAGGGGTTCTTGAACACTGAAGCTTTCTTT.

The chain couples TRBV23-1 to TRBJ1-2; D gene uncertain. TRBV23-1 is recorded as an ORF, its role being uncertain. Trimming cost V 2 bases and J 3 bases, with 10 bases left between them. The CDR3 consists of 14 residues. The CDR3 DNA reads TGCGCCAGCAGTCAAAAGGGTCATTACTATGGCTACACCTTC. Amino acid sequence: CASSQKGHYYGYTF.

In its sample, this clonotype was seen a few times. The chain recombines TRBV11-2 with TRBJ2-3; the match to TRBD1 covers 9 bases. V gave up 7 bases and J gave up 1 base; unmatched junction bases: 3. CDR3 size: 14 residues. Germline CDR1 reads SGHAT; CDR2 reads FQNNGV. CDR3 sequence: CASNTGGGTDTQYF. Here the CDR3 DNA reads TGTGCCAGCAACACAGGGGGCGGCACAGATACGCAGTATTTT.

This clonotype was picked up a small number of times. This chain joins TRBV27 and TRBJ1-2; D remains ambiguous. Germline CDR1 is MNHEY and CDR2 is SMNVEV (reference sequence). The V end was cut by 3 bases, the J end by 4 bases, with 15 bases between. This CDR3 comprises 15 residues. The CDR3 spells CASSFSFLAFYGYTF. In nucleotides, the CDR3 is TGTGCCAGCAGTTTTTCGTTTTTGGCTTTCTATGGCTACACCTTC.

There are many counts of this clonotype. V and J are TRBV6-6 and TRBJ2-5; the match to TRBD1 covers 8 bases. Germline V gene lookup returns CDR1 MNHNY and CDR2 SVGAGI (reference sequence). The CDR3 extends over 13 amino acids. The junction had 2 bases not matched to a gene; V was cut back by 4 bases and J by 4 bases. The CDR3 sequence is CASSWTGSETQYF. CDR3 DNA: TGTGCCAGCAGTTGGACAGGGTCAGAGACCCAGTACTTC.

CDR3: CSVSIAGGEDTQYF. The CDR3 coding sequence is TGCAGCGTATCTATAGCGGGAGGGGAGGATACGCAGTATTTT. This rearrangement joins TRBV29-1 to TRBJ2-3; 11 bases align to TRBD2. Losses at the gene ends were 6 bases for V and 6 bases for J; bases not matched to a gene: 8. CDR1 and CDR2 from the germline V gene are SQVTM and ANQGSEA. The length of the CDR3 is 14 residues.

Only a few counts were recorded for this clonotype. The chain links TRBV9 to TRBJ1-1, with D hard to call. The CDR3 runs to 14 residues. V was shortened by 3 bases and J by 1 base, with 10 bases between the two germline ends. Germline V lookup: CDR1 SGDLS, CDR2 YYNGEE. The chain's CDR3 is CASSGENPNTEAFF. CDR3 in DNA: TGTGCCAGCAGCGGGGAGAACCCGAACACTGAAGCTTTCTTT.

This chain uses TRBV28 with TRBJ2-7; 9 nucleotides agree with TRBD1. CDR1 and CDR2 from the germline V gene are MDHEN and SYDVKM. The CDR3 has 16 amino acids. V lost 5 bases to trimming and J lost 3 bases; unmatched junction nucleotides: 11. CDR3 in DNA: TGTGCCAGCAGTAATAACCCGGACAGGGGCGTCTACGAGCAGTACTTC. This gives the protein CASSNNPDRGVYEQYF.

This rearrangement joins TRBV5-3 to TRBJ2-1; TRBD2 agrees at 9 bases. TRBV5-3 belongs to the ORF category, with a function that is uncertain. V lost 8 bases and J lost 6; bases outside the gene matches: 9. CDR3 size: 14 residues. The CDR3: CASSEELAGNEQFF. The DNA for the CDR3 is TGTGCCAGCAGTGAAGAACTAGCGGGCAATGAGCAGTTCTTC.

A word on this clonotype: Just one base apart from a much larger clone, this may be a read error. V is TRBV7-2 and J is TRBJ2-1, with TRBD2 matching 10 bases. CDR1 SGHTA and CDR2 FQGNSA come from the germline V gene. The CDR3 runs 15 residues. J lost 6 bases, V lost 5 bases, and 7 bases had no gene match. The CDR3, as DNA: TGTGCCAGCAGCCTCATAGCGGGGGGTTGCAATGAGCAGTTCTTC. It encodes CASSLIAGGCNEQFF.